The 20 T cell receptor beta chains listed next were all sequenced from one sample in a study of regulatory T cells in long-lasting Graves disease. Time point meaning: newly diagnosed GD, antithyroid drugs for less than 3 months. PBMCs were the source of the RNA used for TCR sequencing. Arm-PCR with iRepertoire HTBI primers amplified the CDR3 regions for these TCR beta libraries. Each CDR3 protein gets one entry after TCRdb re-called the multiplex PCR reads with MiXCR. The sample lists around 360,000 distinct CDR3 sequences, 15% to 20% seen once, with over 20% in the top ten. The same sample was also studied in work on T cells in Graves' hyperthyroidism and ophthalmopathy.

Sequenced here: peripheral blood mononuclear cells (PBMCs), sampled at new diagnosis, from a patient treated with antithyroid drugs. Source of these receptors: a woman younger than 30 with Graves disease.

There are many counts of this clonotype. J is TRBJ2-3 and V is TRBV10-3; 10 bases line up with TRBD2. CDR1 and CDR2 from the germline V gene are ENHRY and SYGVKD. V lost 4 bases, J lost 3 bases, and 4 bases stayed unmatched. This CDR3 is built from 15 residues. The CDR3 here is CAISVDSGRTDTQYF. CDR3 nucleotides: TGTGCCATCAGTGTGGATAGCGGGAGGACAGATACGCAGTATTTT.

This clonotype has ten or more counts. The rearrangement links TRBV6-1 to TRBJ2-3, with TRBD2 matching 9 bases. V shed 6 bases and J 4 bases; nucleotides not matched to a gene: 8. Germline CDR1 reads MNHNS; CDR2 reads SASEGT. The CDR3 extends over 15 amino acids. The CDR3 coding sequence is TGTGCCAGCAGCCCACTAGCGGGTCGTCCAGATACGCAGTATTTT. It encodes CASSPLAGRPDTQYF.

The table lists this clonotype with a count of one. This chain joins TRBV20-1 and TRBJ1-1, with 12 bases lining up with TRBD1. CDR3 length: 15 amino acids. The V gene end was trimmed by 5 bases and the J gene end by 5 bases; junction bases not matched to a gene: 9. Germline V lookup: CDR1 DFQATT, CDR2 SNEGSKA (reference sequence). CDR3 region: CSAPVPGQGATEAFF. The CDR3 bases are TGCAGTGCTCCGGTCCCGGGACAGGGGGCGACTGAAGCTTTCTTT.

This clonotype showed up many times. The chain links TRBV28 to TRBJ1-4; the D gene is possibly TRBD1 (5 bases). Per germline, CDR1 MDHEN and CDR2 SYDVKM. Trimming cost V 5 bases and J 4 bases, with 17 bases left between them. The CDR3 has 16 residues. This CDR3 reads CASSPHGFRGNEKLFF. For the CDR3, the DNA is TGTGCCAGCAGTCCCCACGGTTTTAGGGGTAATGAAAAACTGTTTTTT.

This clonotype was observed many times. The V call is TRBV29-1, the J call TRBJ1-1, with 7 positions matching TRBD1. Looked up from germline, CDR1 is SQVTM and CDR2 is ANQGSEA. J was trimmed by 7 bases and V by 5 bases; bases with no gene match: 4. There are 11 residues in the CDR3. The CDR3 sequence: CSVSQGLEAFF. The CDR3 region has the DNA TGCAGCGTTTCACAGGGGCTTGAAGCTTTCTTT.

The J gene is TRBJ1-5, the V gene TRBV6-9, with D unclear. The V gene lost 3 bases and the J gene lost 4 bases, with 13 bases spanning the gap. The CDR3 spans 15 residues. The germline CDR1 and CDR2 sequences are MNHGY and SVAAGI. The CDR3 loop is CASSYGAGLNQPQHF. The DNA of the CDR3 is TGTGCCAGCAGTTACGGTGCCGGACTAAATCAGCCCCAGCATTTT.

The chain is built from TRBV15 and TRBJ1-5; D is perhaps TRBD1 (5 bases). The CDR3 has 15 amino acids. Germline values: CDR1 LNHNV, CDR2 YYDKDF (reference sequence). Trimming shortened V by 0 bases and J by 3 bases, and 9 bases separated the two germline ends. The CDR3 here is CATSRERGSNQPQHF. CDR3 DNA sequence: TGTGCCACCAGCAGAGAAAGGGGCTCCAATCAGCCCCAGCATTTT.

A few counts support this clonotype. CDR3 nucleotide sequence: TGTGCCAGCTGGGGTGGAAACACCATATATTTT. Its translation: CASWGGNTIYF. This sequence joins TRBV6-1 and TRBJ1-3; D unresolved. This CDR3 region has 11 residues. Germline values: CDR1 MNHNS, CDR2 SASEGT. V lost 8 bases, J lost 3 bases, and 5 bases lay in between.

This clonotype was recorded many times. The gene calls are TRBV20-1 and TRBJ2-4; D possibly corresponds to TRBD2 (6 bases). The CDR3 covers 16 residues. V was shortened by 1 base and J by 3 bases, with 16 bases between the two germline ends. Germline V gene sequence: CDR1 DFQATT, CDR2 SNEGSKA (reference sequence). In DNA form, the CDR3 reads TGCAGTGCTAGAGGGAGGAGGGCTGGGGGCAAAAACATTCAGTACTTC. This translates into CSARGRRAGGKNIQYF.

This clonotype occurred many times. This chain connects TRBV20-1 to TRBJ2-2, with 14 positions matching TRBD2. The V gene's germline CDR1 is DFQATT and CDR2 SNEGSKA (reference sequence). The CDR3 covers 17 residues. V was clipped by 4 bases and J by 0 bases; unmatched bases: 4. The CDR3 here is CSAKPGLAGANTGELFF. The CDR3 coding sequence is TGCAGTGCTAAACCGGGACTAGCGGGAGCGAACACCGGGGAGCTGTTTTTT.

This clonotype was counted ten times or more. The chain couples TRBV18 to TRBJ2-1; 11 nucleotides align to TRBD2. The V gene's germline CDR1 is KGHSH and CDR2 LQKENI. J gave up 6 bases and V 6 bases, and 13 bases lay outside the gene matches. The CDR3 spans 17 residues. In DNA form, the CDR3 reads TGTGCCAGCTCCCCCCGACTAGCGGGGACCCCCTTCAATGAGCAGTTCTTC. Its protein product is CASSPRLAGTPFNEQFF.

This sequence joins TRBV25-1 and TRBJ1-2, with TRBD1 matching 7 bases. The germline V gene encodes CDR1 MGHDK and CDR2 SYGVNS. The CDR3 is 12 residues long. With V trimmed by 8 bases and J by 4 bases, 4 bases remained unmatched. The CDR3 loop is CASSTGIYGYTF. The CDR3 DNA sequence: TGTGCCAGCTCGACAGGGATCTATGGCTACACCTTC.

This clonotype has only a few counts. CDR3 sequence (DNA): TGTGCCAGTGGGGGACCGAACTATGGCTACACCTTC. This sequence encodes CASGGPNYGYTF. The chain joins TRBV2 to TRBJ1-2, with D perhaps TRBD1 (5 bases). CDR3 size: 12 residues. The V end was cut by 9 bases, the J end by 2 bases, with 10 bases between. The V gene's germline CDR1 is SNHLY and CDR2 FYNNEI.

This clonotype was seen many times. V is TRBV3-1 and J is TRBJ1-5, with D possibly matching TRBD1 (6 bases). The CDR3 is made up of 12 amino acids. Germline V gene lookup returns CDR1 LGHDT and CDR2 YNNKEL (reference sequence). V gave up 3 bases and J gave up 6 bases, with 6 bases separating them. As DNA, the CDR3 is TGTGCCAGCAGCCAGGGGGCTCAGCCCCAGCATTTT. Its translation: CASSQGAQPQHF.

The gene calls are TRBV12-3 or TRBV12-4 and TRBJ1-6; 7 nucleotides agree with TRBD1. The CDR3 covers 13 residues. The junction had 3 bases not matched to a gene; V was cut back by 6 bases and J by 7 bases. CDR3 DNA sequence: TGTGCCAGCAGGAAGACAGGGAATTCACCCCTCCACTTT. Its translation: CASRKTGNSPLHF.

The chain recombines TRBV6-1 with TRBJ2-4; no clear D gene. The V gene lost 5 bases and the J gene lost 4 bases, with 18 bases spanning the gap. The CDR3 totals 16 residues. CDR1 and CDR2 (germline): MNHNS, SASEGT. The chain's CDR3 is CASSRTYQDGKNIQYF. CDR3 bases: TGTGCCAGCAGTCGCACATACCAGGATGGGAAAAACATTCAGTACTTC.

The chain carries TRBV10-3 and TRBJ2-2, with TRBD2 identical over 7 bases. Germline-derived CDR1 and CDR2 are ENHRY and SYGVKD. CDR3 length equals 14 residues. With V trimmed by 10 bases and J by 5 bases, 10 bases remained unmatched. The CDR3 DNA is TGTGCCACGGGGAGGGTAGCGGATACCGGGGAGCTGTTTTTT. Its protein product is CATGRVADTGELFF.

At least ten counts were recorded for this clonotype. V and J are TRBV2 and TRBJ2-5; D may correspond to TRBD1 or TRBD2 (5 bases each). Germline V lookup: CDR1 SNHLY, CDR2 FYNNEI. V was trimmed by 7 bases and J by 2 bases, leaving 14 bases between them. This CDR3 has 14 residues. The CDR3 sequence is CASMKGTPQETQYF. DNA of the CDR3: TGTGCCAGCATGAAGGGGACCCCACAAGAGACCCAGTACTTC. The whole variable domain, remainder taken from reference TRBV2 and TRBJ2-5, is EPEVTQTPSHQVTQMGQEVILRCVPISNHLYFYWYRQILGQKVEFLVSFYNNEISEKSEIFDDQFSVERPDGSNFTLKIRSTKLEDSAMYFCASMKGTPQETQYFGPGTRLLVL.

This clonotype was observed many times. The chain carries TRBV12-3 or TRBV12-4 and TRBJ1-1; D ambiguous. V lost 1 base, J lost 4 bases, and 10 bases lay in between. This CDR3 contains 14 residues. The CDR3 DNA follows: TGTGCCAGCAGTTTAGGCGCGGGTTTCACTGAAGCTTTCTTT. It encodes CASSLGAGFTEAFF.

This clonotype has ten or more counts. The genes are TRBV9 and TRBJ1-5; D gene uncertain. Between the trimmed V and J ends, which lost 0 bases and 0 bases, there was a span of 7 bases. The CDR3 consists of 15 residues. Germline-derived CDR1 and CDR2 are SGDLS and YYNGEE. This CDR3 reads CASSVGEDSNQPQHF. CDR3 DNA sequence: TGTGCCAGCAGCGTAGGAGAGGATAGCAATCAGCCCCAGCATTTT.